These 18 T cell receptor beta chains originate from one sample sequenced in a study of cytomegalovirus exposure and HLA in healthy donors. Vbeta (60) and Jbeta (13) primers were used in the PCR. TCRdb's copy holds only in-frame clones and misses some; the assay was immunoSEQ multiplex PCR. The data hold over 150,000 clones, with around 73% observed a single time. Sequenced sample: PBMCs. Receptor source: a woman aged 18-35 years in good health and CMV-seropositive.

V gene TRBV7-5 combines with J gene TRBJ2-7; the DNA was not used to check the table's D call, TRBD1. TRBV7-5 is marked as a pseudogene. The CDR3 has 13 amino acids. The CDR3 DNA reads TGTGCCAGAAGTCGGGACAGTTCCTACGAGCAGTACTTC. Translated, it gives CARSRDSSYEQYF.

The chain couples TRBV2 to TRBJ1-6, with D maybe TRBD1 (6 bases). In germline, CDR1 is SNHLY, CDR2 FYNNEI. CDR3 length equals 15 residues. Trimming stripped 4 bases from V and 5 bases from J, with 12 bases between. The DNA for the CDR3 is TGTGCCAGCAGTGGGGTTCGACAGGATAATTCACCCCTCCACTTT. Encoded protein: CASSGVRQDNSPLHF.

The chain combines TRBV7-9 with TRBJ2-1; unclear D gene. Germline values: CDR1 SEHNR, CDR2 FQNEAQ (reference sequence). This CDR3 region has 15 residues. Trimming shortened V by 3 bases and J by 3 bases, and 12 bases separated the two germline ends. The CDR3, as DNA: TGTGCCAGCAGCTTTCCCTTGAGGAGCTACAATGAGCAGTTCTTC. Translation gives CASSFPLRSYNEQFF.

This chain joins TRBV7-2 and TRBJ2-5; 10 positions match TRBD2. Losses at the gene ends were 5 bases for V and 5 bases for J; bases not matched to a gene: 5. The CDR3 is made up of 14 amino acids. Germline-derived CDR1 and CDR2 are SGHTA and FQGNSA. CDR3 DNA: TGTGCCAGCAGCAAAAGCGGGGGGGCGGAGACCCAGTACTTC. Amino acid sequence: CASSKSGGAETQYF.

The V and J genes are TRBV7-2 and TRBJ2-5; possible D gene TRBD1, 6 bases. V shed 1 base and J shed 4 bases, with 13 bases lying between them. The germline V gene has CDR1 SGHTA and CDR2 FQGNSA. The CDR3 length is 15 residues. CDR3 bases: TGTGCCAGCAGCTTAGAGGTCGGCAGGGGAGAGACCCAGTACTTC. Its protein product is CASSLEVGRGETQYF.

This clone was found a few times. The chain employs TRBV7-2 and TRBJ2-7, with D unclear. CDR3 size: 14 residues. Germline values: CDR1 SGHTA, CDR2 FQGNSA. V lost 0 bases and J lost 0, with 6 bases in between. The CDR3 reads CASSLAISSYEQYF. The CDR3 DNA sequence: TGTGCCAGCAGCTTAGCTATTAGCTCCTACGAGCAGTACTTC.

This clone was counted once. The chain is built from TRBV19 and TRBJ1-3; weak D call: TRBD1 (6 bases). The CDR3 has 15 amino acids. From germline, CDR1 is LNHDA and CDR2 SQIVND (reference sequence). V shed 6 bases and J shed 0 bases, with 12 bases lying between them. The CDR3 DNA sequence: TGTGCCAGTAGGCTGGGACAATACTCTGGAAACACCATATATTTT. It encodes CASRLGQYSGNTIYF. The entire variable domain, with the rest obtained from reference TRBV19 and TRBJ1-3, is as follows: DGGITQSPKYLFRKEGQNVTLSCEQNLNHDAMYWYRQDPGQGLRLIYYSQIVNDFQKGDIAEGYSVSREKKESFPLTVTSAQKNPTAFYLCASRLGQYSGNTIYFGEGSWLTVV.

The chain uses TRBV7-2 and TRBJ2-7; 8 bases map to TRBD1. V shed 5 bases and J 5 bases; nucleotides not matched to a gene: 5. Germline CDR1 is SGHTA and CDR2 is FQGNSA. This CDR3 has 13 amino acids. In DNA, the CDR3 is TGTGCCAGCAGCGCGGACAGGGACCACGAGCAGTACTTC. This codes for CASSADRDHEQYF. Supplemented by reference TRBV7-2 and TRBJ2-7, the full variable domain reads GAGVSQSPSNKVTEKGKDVELRCDPISGHTALYWYRQSLGQGLEFLIYFQGNSAPDKSGLPSDRFSAERTGGSVSTLTIQRTQQEDSAVYLCASSADRDHEQYFGPGTRLTVT.

V usage is TRBV7-8 and J usage is TRBJ1-6; 9 positions agree with TRBD1. V shed 5 bases and J 0 bases; nucleotides not matched to a gene: 11. The V gene's germline CDR1 is SGHVS and CDR2 FQNEAQ. CDR3 length equals 19 residues. The CDR3, as DNA: TGTGCCAGCAGCGGAACACCGGGACAGGGAAGCTCCTATAATTCACCCCTCCACTTT. It encodes CASSGTPGQGSSYNSPLHF.

The V call is TRBV11-2, the J call TRBJ2-1, with D tentatively TRBD1 (5 bases). Per the germline V gene, CDR1 is SGHAT and CDR2 is FQNNGV. V lost 3 bases, J lost 5 bases, and 11 bases lay in between. This CDR3 has 14 amino acids. The CDR3 bases are TGTGCCAGCAGCTTTAACGTCAGGGACAATGAGCAGTTCTTC. Translating gives CASSFNVRDNEQFF.

This clone occurred once. The rearrangement links TRBV13 to TRBJ2-2, with TRBD2 matching over 9 bases. The V gene end was trimmed by 4 bases and the J gene end by 2 bases; junction bases not matched to a gene: 5. The CDR3 loop spans 16 amino acids. Germline V gene sequence: CDR1 PRHDT, CDR2 FYEKMQ (reference sequence). The CDR3, as DNA: TGTGCCAGCAGCTCCCGGCGGGGGGGCAACACCGGGGAGCTGTTTTTT. It is translated as CASSSRRGGNTGELFF. The full variable domain, its missing parts supplied by reference TRBV13 and TRBJ2-2, is AAGVIQSPRHLIKEKRETATLKCYPIPRHDTVYWYQQGPGQDPQFLISFYEKMQSDKGSIPDRFSAQQFSDYHSELNMSSLELGDSALYFCASSSRRGGNTGELFFGEGSRLTVL.

This clone has just a few counts. In DNA, the CDR3 is TGTGCCAGCAGCTTTAAGGGGGCATGGAACACCGGGGAGCTGTTTTTT. It is translated as CASSFKGAWNTGELFF. The V and J genes are TRBV5-4 and TRBJ2-2, with 7 bases matching TRBD1. CDR1 and CDR2 (germline): SGHNT, YYREEE (reference sequence). This CDR3 region has 16 residues. V lost 2 bases, J lost 1 base, and 5 bases stayed unmatched. The full variable domain, completed using reference TRBV5-4 and TRBJ2-2, is ETGVTQSPTHLIKTRGQQVTLRCSSQSGHNTVSWYQQALGQGPQFIFQYYREEENGRGNFPPRFSGLQFPNYSSELNVNALELDDSALYLCASSFKGAWNTGELFFGEGSRLTVL.

The chain uses TRBV10-3 and TRBJ1-1; 9 nucleotides agree with TRBD1. V trimming: 10 bases; J trimming: 3 bases; junction bases outside the gene matches: 6. Germline lookup yields CDR1 ENHRY and CDR2 SYGVKD. This CDR3 has 13 residues. In DNA form, the CDR3 reads TGTGCCAATGGACAGGGGAGAGACACTGAAGCTTTCTTT. Protein product: CANGQGRDTEAFF.

The chain uses TRBV13 and TRBJ1-1; no clear D. V gave up 5 bases and J gave up 0 bases, with 7 bases separating them. CDR1 PRHDT and CDR2 FYEKMQ come from the germline V gene (reference sequence). The CDR3 loop spans 13 amino acids. The CDR3 sequence: CASSPSLNTEAFF. CDR3 nucleotide sequence: TGTGCCAGCAGCCCCAGTCTGAACACTGAAGCTTTCTTT.

V usage is TRBV28 and J usage is TRBJ1-1; perhaps TRBD1 as D (5 bases). V was shortened by 7 bases and J by 8 bases, with 20 bases between the two germline ends. This CDR3 has 14 amino acids. CDR1 and CDR2 (germline): MDHEN, SYDVKM. The CDR3 DNA reads as TGTGCCAGCACCCCGTATCGGGGGGGAGGAGAAGCTTTCTTT. Amino acid sequence: CASTPYRGGGEAFF.

This clone was observed once. The genes are TRBV6-1 and TRBJ2-7, with D perhaps matching TRBD2 (6 bases). From germline, CDR1 is MNHNS and CDR2 SASEGT. The CDR3 extends over 13 amino acids. V was clipped by 7 bases and J by 7 bases, with 17 bases between them. CDR3 protein: CASNLGGAPEQYF. CDR3 in DNA: TGTGCCAGCAACTTGGGCGGGGCCCCTGAGCAGTACTTC.

V and J are TRBV9 and TRBJ1-4; weak D call: TRBD1 (5 bases). The germline V and J ends were trimmed by 2 bases and 5 bases, with 13 bases remaining between them. This CDR3 comprises 15 residues. Germline CDR1 is SGDLS and CDR2 is YYNGEE. The CDR3 here is CASSVQGIRNEKLFF. For the CDR3, the DNA is TGTGCCAGCAGCGTCCAGGGCATAAGAAATGAAAAACTGTTTTTT.

J is TRBJ1-1 and V is TRBV27; the match to TRBD1 covers 9 bases. The CDR3 totals 14 residues. V trimming: 6 bases; J trimming: 6 bases; junction bases outside the gene matches: 8. Germline V gives CDR1 MNHEY, CDR2 SMNVEV (reference sequence). CDR3 loop: CASSLWTGVPEAFF. As DNA, the CDR3 is TGTGCCAGCAGCCTATGGACAGGGGTGCCTGAAGCTTTCTTT.